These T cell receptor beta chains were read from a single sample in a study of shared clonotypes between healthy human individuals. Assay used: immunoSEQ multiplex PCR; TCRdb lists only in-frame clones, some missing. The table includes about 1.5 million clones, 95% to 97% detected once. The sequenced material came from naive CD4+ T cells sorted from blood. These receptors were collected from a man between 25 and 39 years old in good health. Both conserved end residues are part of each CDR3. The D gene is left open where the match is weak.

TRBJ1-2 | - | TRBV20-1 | TGCAGTGCTAGGTTCACCGTAATCATCACCTTC | CSARFTVIITF
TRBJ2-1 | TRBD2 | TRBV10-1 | TGCGCCAGCAGTCCGGGACTAGCGGGGAATGAGCAGTTCTTC | CASSPGLAGNEQFF
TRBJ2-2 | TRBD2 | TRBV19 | TGTGCCAGTAGTACAGGGAGGGACACCGGGGAGCTGTTTTTT | CASSTGRDTGELFF
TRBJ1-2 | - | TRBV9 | TGTGCCAGCAGCGTAGTTGGAGGCTTAACCGTCGACACCTTC | CASSVVGGLTVDTF
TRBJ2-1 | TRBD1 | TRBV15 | TGTGCCACCAGCAGAGATTTCCCTGGGACAGCCAATGAGCAGTTCTTC | CATSRDFPGTANEQFF
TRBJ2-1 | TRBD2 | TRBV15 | TGTGCCACCAGCAGAGAGCTGACTAGCGGGGTCTCCTACAATGAGCAGTTCTTC | CATSRELTSGVSYNEQFF
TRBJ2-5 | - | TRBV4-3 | TGCGCCAGCAGCCAAGACCAGGGTCCACAAGAGACCCAGTACTTC | CASSQDQGPQETQYF
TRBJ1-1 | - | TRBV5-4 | TGTGCCAGCAGCTTTAAGAACATGAACACTGAAGCTTTCTTT | CASSFKNMNTEAFF
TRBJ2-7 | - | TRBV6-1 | TGTGCCAGCAGTGAAGTTGCCGGTGGCTACGAGCAGTACTTC | CASSEVAGGYEQYF
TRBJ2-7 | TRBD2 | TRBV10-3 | TGTGCCATCAGTCCCGAGCGGGAAGTGGGCGAGCAGTACTTC | CAISPEREVGEQYF
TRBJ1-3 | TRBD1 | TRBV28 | TGTGCCAGCAGATCCGGGACAGGGGCCATGGTTTATGGAAACACCATATATTTT | CASRSGTGAMVYGNTIYF
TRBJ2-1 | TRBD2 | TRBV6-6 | TGTGCCAGCCACCAAGGTAGCGGGACCTACAATGAGCAGTTCTTC | CASHQGSGTYNEQFF
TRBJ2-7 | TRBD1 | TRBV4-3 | TGCGCCAGCAGCCCCCCTAAGGGGCCGCAGGGGGTACACTACGAGCAGTACTTC | CASSPPKGPQGVHYEQYF
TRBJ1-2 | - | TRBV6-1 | TGTGCCAGCAGTGAAAAAGGAGGGGCTTTTAACTATGGCTACACCTTC | CASSEKGGAFNYGYTF
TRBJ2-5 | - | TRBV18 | TGTGCCAGCTCACCATTGGGAGCGGCCCAAGAGACCCAGTACTTC | CASSPLGAAQETQYF
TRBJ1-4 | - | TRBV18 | TGTGCCAGCTCACCACTAGTATCGGGGCATGGAGAAAAACTGTTTTTT | CASSPLVSGHGEKLFF
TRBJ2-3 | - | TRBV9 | TGTGCCAGCAGCCCCCACGGTAGCACAGATACGCAGTATTTT | CASSPHGSTDTQYF
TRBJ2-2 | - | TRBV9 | TGTGCCAGCACCCCCCCCGGGTCCGGGGAGCTGTTTTTT | CASTPPGSGELFF
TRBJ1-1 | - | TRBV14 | TGTGCCAGCAGCCAAGAAAGCTACACTGAAGCTTTCTTT | CASSQESYTEAFF
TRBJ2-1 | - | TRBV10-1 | TGCGCCAGCAGTGAGGGAGGGGCTCTCTTC | CASSEGGALF
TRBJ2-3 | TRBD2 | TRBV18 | TGTGCCAGCTCACCGAACCGGGGGGCAGATACGCAGTATTTT | CASSPNRGADTQYF
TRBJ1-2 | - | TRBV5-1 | TGCGCCAGCAGCCCGACCGGGGCCGGTGGCTATGGCTACACCTTC | CASSPTGAGGYGYTF
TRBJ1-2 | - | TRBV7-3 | TGTGCCAGCAGCTTAACCCGGGTGTATGGCTACACCTTC | CASSLTRVYGYTF
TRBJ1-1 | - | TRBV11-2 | TGTGCCAGCAGCTTAGGTAAGACAGGAGATGAAGCTTTCTTT | CASSLGKTGDEAFF
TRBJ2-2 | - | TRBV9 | TGTGCCAGCACCGGTGGTGGGGCGGGCACCGGGGAGCTGTTTTTT | CASTGGGAGTGELFF
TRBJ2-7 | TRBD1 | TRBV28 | TGTGCCAGCAGGTTACAGGGGATCTACGAGCAGTACTTC | CASRLQGIYEQYF
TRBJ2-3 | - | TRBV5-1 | TGCGCCAGCAGCTTGCAAGCGGCTAGCACAGATACGCAGTATTTT | CASSLQAASTDTQYF
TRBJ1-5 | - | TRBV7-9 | TGTGCCAGCAGCTTAGAAGGGGATCAGCCCCAGCATTTT | CASSLEGDQPQHF